A single sample gave rise to the 9 T cell receptor beta chains below, sequenced in a study of human T cells and chemical hapten exposure. As for time point: patch test 3, about 24 weeks after DPC sensitization. Treatment in this sample: therapeutic diphenylcyclopropenone sensitization with weekly scalp DPC. TCRdb reprocessed the RACE reads with MiXCR, giving one entry per CDR3 protein. The table includes 110,000 or so distinct CDR3 sequences, 34% detected once. Sequences were derived from whole blood, sampled in connection with sensitization to the hapten diphenylcyclopropenone (DPC). The receptors shown here come from a man in his forties with alopecia areata. Some clones in this sample may be carry-over from other donors' samples.

The chain carries TRBV5-6 and TRBJ2-1; 9 nucleotides align to TRBD2. J lost 6 bases, V lost 4 bases, and 8 bases had no gene match. Germline V lookup: CDR1 SGHDT, CDR2 YYEEEE. The CDR3 covers 15 residues. CDR3 coding DNA: TGTGCCAGCAGCGAAGCGGGAGGTCCAATCAATGAGCAGTTCTTC. Encoded protein: CASSEAGGPINEQFF.

In its sample, this clonotype was seen a few times. The chain links TRBV7-2 to TRBJ2-1; TRBD2 matches at 9 bases. V was clipped by 3 bases and J by 7 bases; unmatched bases: 7. CDR1 SGHTA and CDR2 FQGNSA come from the germline V gene. The CDR3 length is 15 residues. Here the CDR3 DNA reads TGTGCCAGCAGCTTCTACCTAGCGGGAACGAATGAGCAGTTCTTC. Its protein product is CASSFYLAGTNEQFF.

The chain is built from TRBV29-1 and TRBJ2-5; D unclear. V lost 0 bases to trimming and J lost 11 bases, with 10 bases between them. This CDR3 contains 11 residues. The V gene's germline CDR1 is SQVTM and CDR2 ANQGSEA. CDR3 protein: CSVEDRRRQYF. The CDR3 coding sequence is TGCAGCGTTGAAGATCGACGGCGGCAGTACTTC.

The chain employs TRBV20-1 and TRBJ2-4; 13 nucleotides agree with TRBD2. V dropped 3 bases and J dropped 1; count of bases not matched to a gene: 6. Per the germline V gene, CDR1 is DFQATT and CDR2 is SNEGSKA (reference sequence). This CDR3 has 17 residues. CDR3 region: CSASPGTSGIAKNIQYF. The CDR3 nucleotides read TGCAGTGCTAGCCCCGGGACTAGCGGGATCGCCAAAAACATTCAGTACTTC.

The V gene is TRBV3-1, the J gene TRBJ1-5; D uncertain. Trimming cost V 4 bases and J 3 bases, with 7 bases left between them. Germline V CDR1 and CDR2: LGHDT, YNNKEL (reference sequence). This CDR3 comprises 13 residues. The CDR3 loop reads CASSPAANQPQHF. The CDR3 nucleotides are TGTGCCAGCAGCCCCGCAGCCAATCAGCCCCAGCATTTT.

The CDR3 here is CASSQEGLAGVTDTQYF. DNA of the CDR3: TGCGCCAGCAGCCAAGAGGGACTAGCGGGAGTCACAGATACGCAGTATTTT. The V call is TRBV4-3, the J call TRBJ2-3; 14 positions agree with TRBD2. Trimming took 0 bases from V and 2 from J; bases not matched to a gene: 1. Per the germline V gene, CDR1 is LGHNA and CDR2 is YSLEER. The CDR3 extends over 17 amino acids.

The gene calls are TRBV12-3 or TRBV12-4 and TRBJ1-4; maybe TRBD1 (6 bases). This CDR3 has 14 amino acids. Trimming shortened V by 2 bases and J by 10 bases, and 14 bases separated the two germline ends. The CDR3 nucleotides read TGTGCCAGCAGTTTAAGGCAGGGGCAGGGAAAACTGTTTTTT. Translating it yields CASSLRQGQGKLFF.

The chain couples TRBV20-1 to TRBJ1-6, with D perhaps matching TRBD1 (6 bases). CDR1 and CDR2 from the germline V gene are DFQATT and SNEGSKA (reference sequence). V was shortened by 1 base and J by 4 bases, with 8 bases between the two germline ends. The CDR3 runs to 14 residues. CDR3 residues: CSARGTGYNSPLHF. In nucleotides, the CDR3 is TGCAGTGCTAGAGGAACAGGGTATAATTCACCCCTCCACTTT.

V usage is TRBV7-9 and J usage is TRBJ1-5; D perhaps matches TRBD1 (5 bases). V was clipped by 5 bases and J by 0 bases, with 14 bases between them. The CDR3 is made up of 16 amino acids. Germline V gives CDR1 SEHNR, CDR2 FQNEAQ (reference sequence). CDR3 DNA sequence: TGTGCCAGCAGCAGGGGCGCGGGCGATAGCAATCAGCCCCAGCATTTT. Translating gives CASSRGAGDSNQPQHF.